The T cell receptor (beta chain) described here comes from a study of molecular identifiers for immune sequencing clone quantification. This clonotype was counted ten times or more. From germline, CDR1 is SQVTM and CDR2 ANQGSEA. V was clipped by 6 bases and J by 6 bases, with 13 bases between them. This CDR3 has 12 residues. Each CDR3 protein is one row after TCRdb ran MiXCR on the PCR reads. The sample lists about 70,000 distinct CDR3 sequences, less than 20% occurring once. The sequencing input was naive CD8+ T cells from blood, with Jurkat cell RNA spiked in. Described subset: FACS-sorted CD8+CD4-CCR7+CD45RA+ naive T cells. This chain links TRBV29-1 with TRBJ2-3; D uncertain. The sequence derives from a human donor in good health. Some libraries in this study had Jurkat cell RNA spiked in. The chain's CDR3 is CSVHLSADTQYF. CDR3 nucleotide sequence: TGCAGCGTACATCTAAGCGCGGATACGCAGTATTTT.